The 27 T cell receptor beta chains in this list originate from one sample, sequenced in a study of cytomegalovirus exposure and HLA in healthy donors. Primers included in the PCR were 60 Vbeta and 13 Jbeta primers. TCRdb's table, derived via immunoSEQ multiplex PCR, lists solely in-frame clones and lacks some. The sample lists around 160,000 clones; about two thirds were seen once. Sequencing was performed on PBMCs. Source of these receptors: a woman in her late teens or twenties in good health and CMV-seropositive.

The chain links TRBV14 to TRBJ1-2; D is perhaps TRBD1 (6 bases). From germline, CDR1 is SGHDN and CDR2 FVKESK. Trimming pared 0 bases from V and 2 bases from J, leaving 19 bases between. The CDR3 totals 18 residues. The chain's CDR3 is CASSQDGSQGPANYGYTF. In nucleotides, the CDR3 is TGTGCCAGCAGCCAAGATGGTAGTCAGGGGCCGGCGAACTATGGCTACACCTTC.

This clone was seen only a few times. The chain links TRBV6-5 to TRBJ2-7; 9 positions agree with TRBD1. Germline lookup yields CDR1 MNHEY and CDR2 SVGAGI. V was clipped by 7 bases and J by 11 bases; unmatched bases: 6. This CDR3 region has 11 residues. The CDR3 sequence is CASNLQGAEYF. The CDR3 DNA sequence: TGTGCCAGCAATTTACAGGGGGCGGAGTACTTC.

This rearrangement joins TRBV7-9 to TRBJ1-1, with a weak D call TRBD1 (6 bases). CDR1 and CDR2 (germline): SEHNR, FQNEAQ (reference sequence). The CDR3 extends over 17 amino acids. V shed 1 base and J shed 0 bases, with 15 bases lying between them. The CDR3 region is CASSLEYLGHLNTEAFF. DNA of the CDR3: TGTGCCAGCAGCTTAGAATATCTGGGACACCTGAACACTGAAGCTTTCTTT.

The chain links TRBV29-1 to TRBJ1-5; D is ambiguous. Germline V gives CDR1 SQVTM, CDR2 ANQGSEA. Trimming removed 5 bases from V and 9 bases from J, with 17 bases in between. CDR3 length: 13 residues. CDR3 protein: CSVRSRDVGPQHF. The DNA of the CDR3 is TGCAGCGTTCGATCCCGGGATGTGGGGCCCCAGCATTTT.

The J gene is TRBJ1-4, the V gene TRBV7-9, with a tentative D call TRBD1 (5 bases). Germline loops: CDR1 SEHNR, CDR2 FQNEAQ (reference sequence). V lost 0 bases and J lost 13, with 9 bases in between. This CDR3 contains 12 residues. Here the CDR3 DNA reads TGTGCCAGCAGCTTAGCGGGGCCTACACTGTTTTTT. It encodes CASSLAGPTLFF. Full variable domain (outside the CDR3, taken from reference TRBV7-9 and TRBJ1-4): DTGVSQNPRHKITKRGQNVTFRCDPISEHNRLYWYRQTLGQGPEFLTYFQNEAQLEKSRLLSDRFSAERPKGSFSTLEIQRTEQGDSAMYLCASSLAGPTLFFGSGTQLSVL.

V is TRBV5-1 and J is TRBJ1-1; tentative D call: TRBD1 (6 bases). The ends were cut back, 4 bases at V and 0 bases at J, with 10 bases in the middle. Germline loops: CDR1 SGHRS, CDR2 YFSETQ. This CDR3 region has 14 residues. The CDR3 loop is CASSTDRMNTEAFF. The DNA of the CDR3 is TGCGCCAGCAGCACGGACAGAATGAACACTGAAGCTTTCTTT.

This clone has more than one count but fewer than ten. This chain connects TRBV19 to TRBJ2-1, with TRBD2 identical over 11 bases. CDR3 length: 20 residues. The germline CDR1 and CDR2 sequences are LNHDA and SQIVND (reference sequence). Germline trimming cut 8 bases from V and 2 bases from J; bases unmatched to any gene: 20. In DNA, the CDR3 is TGTGCCAGTGCAATCCCATTAACTAGCGGGAGAAGAGGGCCCTACAATGAGCAGTTCTTC. Protein product: CASAIPLTSGRRGPYNEQFF. Using reference TRBV19 and TRBJ2-1 for the parts outside the CDR3, the full variable domain is DGGITQSPKYLFRKEGQNVTLSCEQNLNHDAMYWYRQDPGQGLRLIYYSQIVNDFQKGDIAEGYSVSREKKESFPLTVTSAQKNPTAFYLCASAIPLTSGRRGPYNEQFFGPGTRLTVL.

The chain recombines TRBV2 with TRBJ1-5; 7 positions agree with TRBD1. The CDR3 is 14 amino acids. In germline, CDR1 is SNHLY, CDR2 FYNNEI. V was clipped by 6 bases and J by 6 bases; unmatched bases: 8. The CDR3 DNA reads as TGTGCCAGCAGCCAGACAGGGCAGGCTCAGCCCCAGCATTTT. Protein: CASSQTGQAQPQHF.

The chain is built from TRBV28 and TRBJ1-2, with D unresolved. Trimming took 3 bases from V and 4 from J, leaving 6 bases between them. Germline V gives CDR1 MDHEN, CDR2 SYDVKM. There are 12 residues in the CDR3. The CDR3 bases are TGTGCCAGCAGTTTGAACTTCTATGGCTACACCTTC. It encodes CASSLNFYGYTF.

The genes are TRBV7-9 and TRBJ1-4; 7 bases line up with TRBD1. The CDR3 loop spans 16 amino acids. The V and J ends lost 5 bases and 0 bases, in that order; junction bases with no gene match: 6. Looked up from germline, CDR1 is SEHNR and CDR2 is FQNEAQ (reference sequence). CDR3 amino acids: CASSRGTVATNEKLFF. In DNA form, the CDR3 reads TGTGCCAGCAGCCGGGGGACAGTAGCAACTAATGAAAAACTGTTTTTT.

J is TRBJ2-7 and V is TRBV7-2, with 7 bases identical to TRBD1. Germline V gene sequence: CDR1 SGHTA, CDR2 FQGNSA. The CDR3 extends over 13 amino acids. Losses at the gene ends were 10 bases for V and 2 bases for J; bases not matched to a gene: 8. This CDR3 reads CAIRQGPTYEQYF. The DNA of the CDR3 is TGTGCCATACGACAGGGACCTACCTACGAGCAGTACTTC.

The chain links TRBV4-3 to TRBJ1-2; possibly TRBD1 for D (5 bases). Trimming took off 0 bases at V and 4 bases at J, with 15 bases between the two ends. Looked up from germline, CDR1 is LGHNA and CDR2 is YSLEER. This CDR3 is 16 amino acids long. As DNA, the CDR3 is TGCGCCAGCAGCCAAGATGGGCGGGGGGTCGCCTATGGCTACACCTTC. Translating gives CASSQDGRGVAYGYTF.

The J gene is TRBJ2-7, the V gene TRBV7-2; D not resolved. The CDR3 runs 12 residues. Germline V gene data show CDR1 as SGHTA and CDR2 as FQGNSA. Trimming removed 2 bases at V and 3 bases at J, with 5 bases between. CDR3 in DNA: TGTGCCAGCAGCTTATCGGGCTACGAGCAGTACTTC. This codes for CASSLSGYEQYF.

The rearrangement uses TRBV2 and TRBJ1-1; a weak D match, TRBD1 (5 bases). The germline V and J ends were trimmed by 6 bases and 5 bases, with 16 bases remaining between them. This CDR3 comprises 14 residues. The germline V gene encodes CDR1 SNHLY and CDR2 FYNNEI. This chain's CDR3 is CASSRAEGKTEAFF. As DNA, the CDR3 is TGTGCCAGCAGCCGGGCGGAGGGGAAAACTGAAGCTTTCTTT. Full variable domain (missing parts from reference TRBV2 and TRBJ1-1): EPEVTQTPSHQVTQMGQEVILRCVPISNHLYFYWYRQILGQKVEFLVSFYNNEISEKSEIFDDQFSVERPDGSNFTLKIRSTKLEDSAMYFCASSRAEGKTEAFFGQGTRLTVV.

This clone was seen only a few times. V usage is TRBV6-6 and J usage is TRBJ2-7; 8 bases agree with TRBD1. The ends lost 6 bases at V and 0 bases at J; junction bases unmatched: 4. Germline-derived CDR1 and CDR2 are MNHNY and SVGAGI (reference sequence). This CDR3 has 14 amino acids. The chain's CDR3 is CASRRTGSSYEQYF. The CDR3 DNA reads TGTGCCAGCAGACGGACAGGGAGCTCCTACGAGCAGTACTTC.

The V and J genes are TRBV6-5 and TRBJ2-7; 9 nucleotides align to TRBD1. This CDR3 comprises 16 residues. Losses at the gene ends were 0 bases for V and 5 bases for J; bases not matched to a gene: 8. CDR1 MNHEY and CDR2 SVGAGI come from the germline V gene. The CDR3 nucleotides read TGTGCCAGCAGTTACTCTTACGGGACAGGGTTGAACGAGCAGTACTTC. Translated: CASSYSYGTGLNEQYF.

The gene calls are TRBV25-1 and TRBJ2-2, with TRBD2 identical over 8 bases. This CDR3 contains 14 residues. V shed 9 bases and J 0 bases; nucleotides not matched to a gene: 3. Looked up from germline, CDR1 is MGHDK and CDR2 is SYGVNS. CDR3: CASNGGANTGELFF. The CDR3 DNA is TGTGCCAGTAACGGGGGGGCGAACACCGGGGAGCTGTTTTTT.

The chain couples TRBV7-6 to TRBJ2-7; D unclear. Deletions cut 2 bases from V and 2 bases from J, with 10 bases between. This CDR3 contains 14 residues. Per the germline V gene, CDR1 is SGHVS and CDR2 is FNYEAQ. The CDR3 nucleotides are TGTGCCAGCAGCTTATCCCCAGAGGCCTACGAGCAGTACTTC. Amino acid sequence: CASSLSPEAYEQYF.

V is TRBV11-3 and J is TRBJ2-1; D ambiguous. The CDR3 has 13 residues. The V gene's germline CDR1 is SGHNT and CDR2 YENEEA. V lost 2 bases, J lost 10 bases, and 12 bases lay in between. DNA of the CDR3: TGTGCCAGCAGCTTAAGCAGAGGCTGGGAGCAGTTCTTC. It codes for CASSLSRGWEQFF. Filled out from reference TRBV11-3 and TRBJ2-1, the complete variable domain reads EAGVVQSPRYKIIEKKQPVAFWCNPISGHNTLYWYLQNLGQGPELLIRYENEEAVDDSQLPKDRFSAERLKGVDSTLKIQPAELGDSAVYLCASSLSRGWEQFFGPGTRLTVL.

The chain carries TRBV6-1 and TRBJ2-7; 8 nucleotides align to TRBD2. V shed 7 bases and J 2 bases; nucleotides not matched to a gene: 10. Germline CDR1 MNHNS, CDR2 SASEGT. The CDR3 length is 15 residues. The CDR3: CASTGRGGQAYEQYF. The CDR3 nucleotides are TGTGCCAGCACCGGACGGGGGGGGCAAGCCTACGAGCAGTACTTC.

This clone turned up a few times. The chain links TRBV7-2 to TRBJ2-5, with TRBD2 matching over 7 bases. There are 15 residues in the CDR3. Germline V lookup: CDR1 SGHTA, CDR2 FQGNSA. The V gene end was trimmed by 3 bases and the J gene end by 5 bases; junction bases not matched to a gene: 9. The CDR3 loop reads CASSFDGRSGETQYF. CDR3 DNA sequence: TGTGCCAGCAGCTTCGACGGGAGGTCAGGGGAGACCCAGTACTTC.

The chain carries TRBV27 and TRBJ1-5; maybe TRBD1 (6 bases). The ends were cut back, 6 bases at V and 5 bases at J, with 11 bases in the middle. The CDR3 consists of 13 residues. Per germline, CDR1 MNHEY and CDR2 SMNVEV (reference sequence). CDR3 amino acids: CASSLTGYQPQHF. CDR3 nucleotides: TGTGCCAGCAGCTTGACAGGTTATCAGCCCCAGCATTTT.

The CDR3 nucleotides read TGTGCCAGTAGTCCTATAAGACAGGGGGGGGCCTACGAGCAGTACTTC. It is translated as CASSPIRQGGAYEQYF. The chain uses TRBV19 and TRBJ2-7; 9 bases fit TRBD1. From germline, CDR1 is LNHDA and CDR2 SQIVND (reference sequence). V gave up 5 bases and J gave up 2 bases; unmatched junction bases: 10. The CDR3 has 16 amino acids.

The chain uses TRBV19 and TRBJ2-1; 11 bases are shared with TRBD2. This CDR3 has 16 amino acids. CDR1 and CDR2 from the germline V gene are LNHDA and SQIVND (reference sequence). V shed 1 base, J shed 9 bases, and the junction held 8 bases outside the gene matches. The CDR3 DNA is TGTGCCAGTAGTATAGGGGGTAGCGGGAGGGCCGGTGAGCAGTTCTTC. This codes for CASSIGGSGRAGEQFF.

The CDR3 protein is CASCSGQGVELNGYTF. The DNA of the CDR3 is TGTGCCAGCTGCTCGGGACAGGGAGTGGAACTAAATGGCTACACCTTC. The rearrangement joins TRBV28 to TRBJ1-2, with TRBD1 matching 9 bases. This CDR3 is 16 amino acids long. Germline assignment: CDR1 MDHEN and CDR2 SYDVKM. V lost 8 bases to trimming and J lost 6 bases; unmatched junction nucleotides: 16.

This clone was picked up one time. This chain links TRBV30 with TRBJ1-4; TRBD1 aligns across 7 bases. The V gene's germline CDR1 is GTSNPN and CDR2 SVGIG (reference sequence). This CDR3 has 14 amino acids. After removal of 4 bases from V and 0 bases from J, the junction contained 2 bases not matched to a gene. This chain's CDR3 is CAWTQGTTNEKLFF. The CDR3 DNA reads as TGTGCCTGGACACAGGGGACAACTAATGAAAAACTGTTTTTT.

The chain couples TRBV11-2 to TRBJ2-5, with 11 bases that match TRBD2. The germline V gene encodes CDR1 SGHAT and CDR2 FQNNGV. The CDR3 runs 15 residues. Losses at the gene ends were 5 bases for V and 2 bases for J; bases not matched to a gene: 4. CDR3 sequence: CASSAPSGRQETQYF. The CDR3 region has the DNA TGTGCCAGCAGCGCCCCTAGCGGGAGGCAAGAGACCCAGTACTTC.